This T cell receptor (beta chain) was sequenced during a study of T cells after yellow fever vaccination. The germline V and J ends were trimmed by 0 bases and 4 bases, with 4 bases remaining between them. The CDR3 has 13 residues. From germline, CDR1 is LGHNA and CDR2 YSLEER. In this sample, this clonotype turned up a few times. Universal primer sites and UMIs were introduced during 5'RACE template-switching synthesis of TCR cDNA. TCRdb called the 5' RACE reads again in MiXCR, with one record for every CDR3 protein. The data show some 670,000 distinct CDR3 sequences, about 12% seen once. The V call is TRBV4-3, the J call TRBJ2-4; D is undetermined. The sequencing used PBMCs, collected on the day of the yellow fever booster vaccination. The sequence derives from a man aged 25 to 40 who received the YFV17D yellow fever vaccine. The CDR3 sequence: CASSQEEKNIQYF. DNA of the CDR3: TGCGCCAGCAGCCAAGAGGAAAAAAACATTCAGTACTTC.